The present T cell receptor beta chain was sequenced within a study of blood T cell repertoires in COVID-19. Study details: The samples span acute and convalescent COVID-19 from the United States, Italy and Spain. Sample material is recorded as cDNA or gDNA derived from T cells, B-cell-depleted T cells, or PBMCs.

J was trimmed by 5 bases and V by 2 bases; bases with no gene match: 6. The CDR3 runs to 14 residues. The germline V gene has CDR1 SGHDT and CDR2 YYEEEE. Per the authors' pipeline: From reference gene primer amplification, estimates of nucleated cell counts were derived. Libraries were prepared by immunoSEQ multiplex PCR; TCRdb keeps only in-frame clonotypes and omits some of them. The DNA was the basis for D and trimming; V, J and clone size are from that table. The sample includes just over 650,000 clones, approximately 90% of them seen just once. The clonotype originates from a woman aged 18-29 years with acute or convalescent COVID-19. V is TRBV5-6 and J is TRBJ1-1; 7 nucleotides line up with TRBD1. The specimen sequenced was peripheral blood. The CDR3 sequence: CASSFPTGSTEAFF. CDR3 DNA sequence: TGTGCCAGCAGCTTCCCGACAGGGTCAACTGAAGCTTTCTTT.